Below are 22 T cell receptor beta chains sequenced from a single sample in a study of early T cells in non-severe SARS-CoV-2 infection. MiXCR, applied by TCRdb to the 5' RACE reads, yields one record per CDR3 protein. The table shows 50,000 to 60,000 distinct CDR3 sequences, with 11% occurring only once. Sample: whole blood. The origin of the receptors is an adult who was a healthcare worker with PCR-confirmed SARS-CoV-2 infection or an uninfected control (not recorded which).

This clonotype was detected ten times or more. The V gene is TRBV4-1, the J gene TRBJ2-5; perhaps TRBD1 as D (6 bases). There are 15 residues in the CDR3. Trimming took off 4 bases at V and 2 bases at J, with 14 bases between the two ends. The germline gives CDR1 MGHRA, CDR2 YSYEKL. The CDR3, as DNA: TGCGCCAGCAGCCGAACAGGGAGTATTCAAGAGACCCAGTACTTC. Amino acid sequence: CASSRTGSIQETQYF.

This clonotype has a count of ten or more. The V gene is TRBV12-2, the J gene TRBJ1-4. TRBV12-2 is designated a pseudogene. The CDR3 length is 19 residues. Written as DNA, the CDR3 is TGTGCAAGTCGCTCCCTCCGGTTGAGTTGCAGGGTGAGGGATGAAAAACTGTTTTTT. Protein product: CASRSLRLSCRVRDEKLFF.

This clonotype turned up a few times. V is TRBV11-2 and J is TRBJ2-1; maybe TRBD1 (6 bases). Germline values: CDR1 SGHAT, CDR2 FQNNGV. The length of the CDR3 is 11 residues. V gave up 4 bases and J gave up 14 bases, with 12 bases separating them. In DNA, the CDR3 is TGTGCCAGCAGCTCCACAGGGAAGAAGTTCTTC. It is translated as CASSSTGKKFF.

This clonotype was picked up a small number of times. The chain uses TRBV24-1 and TRBJ1-5; D is unclear. CDR3 length: 13 amino acids. V lost 5 bases and J 4 bases, leaving 8 bases between the germline ends. The germline V gene has CDR1 KGHDR and CDR2 SFDVKD. The CDR3 nucleotides are TGTGCCACCAGTGGGTCTGGTAATCAGCCCCAGCATTTT. Translation gives CATSGSGNQPQHF.

This chain links TRBV6-5 with TRBJ1-6, with 10 nucleotides matching TRBD1. The V segment lost 4 bases and the J segment 7 bases; nucleotides outside the gene matches: 7. The germline V gene has CDR1 MNHEY and CDR2 SVGAGI. This CDR3 spans 16 amino acids. CDR3 coding DNA: TGTGCCAGCAGTTTGACCGGGACAGGGGACAATTCACCCCTCCACTTT. Residues: CASSLTGTGDNSPLHF.

This clonotype was counted many times. The chain carries TRBV10-1 and TRBJ2-1; no clear D. Germline lookup yields CDR1 WNHNN and CDR2 SYGVQD (reference sequence). The V end was cut by 7 bases, the J end by 4 bases, with 17 bases between. This CDR3 is 15 amino acids long. The CDR3 spells CASIPPGPLYNEQFF. The CDR3 DNA follows: TGCGCCAGCATCCCTCCGGGTCCGCTTTACAATGAGCAGTTCTTC.

V is TRBV11-3 and J is TRBJ2-2; no definite D call. There are 17 residues in the CDR3. V was cut by 0 bases and J by 2 bases, with 13 bases left in between. Germline CDR1 reads SGHNT; CDR2 reads YENEEA. CDR3 residues: CASSLDYGRANTGELFF. DNA for the CDR3: TGTGCCAGCAGCTTAGACTACGGACGGGCCAACACCGGGGAGCTGTTTTTT.

The CDR3 nucleotides read TGCAGCGGTGGACAGGGGGCTTCAACACCCGGGGAGCTGTTTTTT. Protein: CSGGQGASTPGELFF. The V call is TRBV29-1, the J call TRBJ2-2; 11 bases agree with TRBD1. V lost 7 bases, J lost 6 bases, and 10 bases stayed unmatched. CDR3 length equals 15 residues. Germline V CDR1 and CDR2: SQVTM, ANQGSEA.

This clonotype was detected a few times. The V call is TRBV28, the J call TRBJ1-2; D might be TRBD1 (5 bases). Germline V gene sequence: CDR1 MDHEN, CDR2 SYDVKM. The V end lost 8 bases, the J end lost 13 bases, and 20 bases lay between the germline ends. The CDR3 extends over 12 amino acids. CDR3 DNA: TGTGCCAGCGAGGCAGGGCCTAAGGAAATCACCTTC. As protein: CASEAGPKEITF.

This clonotype was seen repeatedly, ten times or more. The J gene is TRBJ1-6, the V gene TRBV5-5; 7 nucleotides align to TRBD1. This CDR3 spans 15 amino acids. J lost 9 bases, V lost 7 bases, and 13 bases had no gene match. In germline, CDR1 is SGHKS, CDR2 YYEKEE (reference sequence). CDR3 protein: CASSRDSGVLSPLHF. The CDR3 DNA is TGTGCCAGCTCGCGGGACAGTGGCGTTCTTTCACCCCTCCACTTT.

This clonotype was observed a few times. This rearrangement joins TRBV5-6 to TRBJ1-2; D not certain. The V and J ends lost 3 bases and 7 bases respectively, with 13 bases between them. CDR3 size: 13 residues. From germline, CDR1 is SGHDT and CDR2 YYEEEE. The CDR3 nucleotides are TGTGCCAGCAGCTCTGATCCTCCGGGTGGCTACACCTTC. Its translation is CASSSDPPGGYTF. The full variable domain, with the rest looked up from reference TRBV5-6 and TRBJ1-2, is DAGVTQSPTHLIKTRGQQVTLRCSPKSGHDTVSWYQQALGQGPQFIFQYYEEEERQRGNFPDRFSGHQFPNYSSELNVNALLLGDSALYLCASSSDPPGGYTFGSGTRLTVV.

This clonotype was observed at least ten times. This CDR3 is CSAGQGASYNEQFF. The CDR3 bases are TGCAGTGCGGGCCAGGGGGCCTCCTACAATGAGCAGTTCTTC. The chain employs TRBV20-1 and TRBJ2-1; TRBD1 aligns across 8 bases. Per germline, CDR1 DFQATT and CDR2 SNEGSKA (reference sequence). This CDR3 is 14 amino acids long. After removal of 6 bases from V and 0 bases from J, the junction contained 4 bases not matched to a gene.

This chain uses TRBV11-2 with TRBJ2-3; 11 nucleotides line up with TRBD1. This CDR3 region has 17 residues. CDR1 is SGHAT and CDR2 is FQNNGV in the germline V gene. Unmatched junction bases numbered 11, after V lost 4 bases and J lost 5 bases. CDR3 loop: CASSSGPGQGVGDTQYF. The CDR3 DNA reads TGTGCCAGCAGCTCGGGACCGGGACAGGGGGTTGGAGATACGCAGTATTTT.

The chain combines TRBV7-3 with TRBJ1-1; D not resolved. Trimming removed 3 bases at V and 1 base at J, with 9 bases between. CDR1 and CDR2 from the germline V gene are SGHTA and FQGTGA. This CDR3 is built from 14 residues. In nucleotides, the CDR3 is TGTGCCAGCAGCTTTGCAGGTCGGAACACTGAAGCTTTCTTT. Translating gives CASSFAGRNTEAFF.

This clonotype was detected many times. The V and J genes are TRBV7-2 and TRBJ1-2; 7 bases map to TRBD1. J was trimmed by 4 bases and V by 4 bases; bases with no gene match: 9. Germline V CDR1 and CDR2: SGHTA, FQGNSA. The CDR3 is 15 residues long. CDR3 loop: CASSSRLGQVYGYTF. The CDR3 bases are TGTGCCAGCAGCTCTAGACTAGGACAGGTCTATGGCTACACCTTC.

J is TRBJ2-7 and V is TRBV29-1, with D possibly TRBD1 on 6 matching bases. This CDR3 has 11 amino acids. Between the trimmed V and J ends, which lost 4 bases and 7 bases, there was a span of 11 bases. Per the germline V gene, CDR1 is SQVTM and CDR2 is ANQGSEA. Here the CDR3 reads CSVAQGGEQYF. The CDR3 DNA follows: TGCAGCGTTGCACAGGGCGGGGAGCAGTACTTC.

The sample holds many counts of this clonotype. The chain has TRBV4-1 and TRBJ2-5; D perhaps matches TRBD2 (6 bases). The length of the CDR3 is 13 residues. CDR1 MGHRA and CDR2 YSYEKL come from the germline V gene. V lost 0 bases, J lost 8 bases, and 10 bases lay in between. The CDR3 DNA follows: TGCGCCAGCAGCCAAGAACAGGAGGGCACCCAGTACTTC. Its protein is CASSQEQEGTQYF.

This clonotype appeared a few times. This chain uses TRBV18 with TRBJ2-7; D might be TRBD1 (6 bases). Trimming pared 0 bases from V and 6 bases from J, leaving 9 bases between. The CDR3 is 13 amino acids. CDR1 and CDR2 from the germline V gene are KGHSH and LQKENI. CDR3 sequence reads: CASSPPAGVEQYF. CDR3 nucleotide sequence: TGTGCCAGCTCACCACCGGCAGGGGTCGAGCAGTACTTC.

This chain links TRBV19 with TRBJ2-5, with TRBD2 matching over 10 bases. V shed 7 bases and J 4 bases; nucleotides not matched to a gene: 6. Germline lookup yields CDR1 LNHDA and CDR2 SQIVND (reference sequence). The CDR3 covers 14 residues. The CDR3, as DNA: TGTGCCAGTACTAGCGGGAGAGCAGGAGAGACCCAGTACTTC. It codes for CASTSGRAGETQYF.

The table lists this clonotype with a count of one. The chain couples TRBV28 to TRBJ1-2; no definite D call. The V end lost 7 bases, the J end lost 0 bases, and 6 bases lay between the germline ends. This CDR3 has 12 residues. Germline V gene lookup returns CDR1 MDHEN and CDR2 SYDVKM. The CDR3 DNA reads TGTGCCAGCAACCCGGCTAACTATGGCTACACCTTC. Protein product: CASNPANYGYTF.

This clonotype was seen ten or more times. DNA of the CDR3: TGTGCCAGCAGTTACTCCGGCAGCTATAATTCACCCCTCCACTTT. Translated: CASSYSGSYNSPLHF. V and J are TRBV6-5 and TRBJ1-6; D unresolved. CDR3 length: 15 amino acids. V lost 0 bases and J lost 3, with 6 bases in between. Germline CDR1 MNHEY, CDR2 SVGAGI.

In this sample, this clonotype turned up a few times. This chain links TRBV18 with TRBJ2-7; TRBD2 is a possible D gene (6 bases). The CDR3 spans 16 residues. Trimming pared 0 bases from V and 5 bases from J, leaving 17 bases between. Per germline, CDR1 KGHSH and CDR2 LQKENI. The CDR3 bases are TGTGCCAGCTCACCACCGGTAGGAGGGAAGCCCAACGAGCAGTACTTC. Translated: CASSPPVGGKPNEQYF.